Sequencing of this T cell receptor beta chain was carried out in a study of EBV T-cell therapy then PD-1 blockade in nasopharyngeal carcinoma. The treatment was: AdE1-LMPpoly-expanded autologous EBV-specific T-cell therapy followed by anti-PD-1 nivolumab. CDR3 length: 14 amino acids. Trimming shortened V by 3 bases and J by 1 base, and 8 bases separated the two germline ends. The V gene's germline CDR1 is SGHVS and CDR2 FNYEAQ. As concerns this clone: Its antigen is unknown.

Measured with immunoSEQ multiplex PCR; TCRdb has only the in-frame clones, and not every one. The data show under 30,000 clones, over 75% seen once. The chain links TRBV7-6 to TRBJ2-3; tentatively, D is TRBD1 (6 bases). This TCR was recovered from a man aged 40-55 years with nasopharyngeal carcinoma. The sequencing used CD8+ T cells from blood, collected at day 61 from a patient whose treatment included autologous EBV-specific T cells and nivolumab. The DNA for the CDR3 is TGTGCCAGCAGCTTCTCAGGGGGCACAGATACGCAGTATTTT. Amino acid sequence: CASSFSGGTDTQYF.